The T cell receptor (beta chain) under discussion was sequenced for a study of T cell responses to AZD1222 COVID-19 vaccine. After removal of 6 bases from V and 4 bases from J, the junction contained 4 bases not matched to a gene. The CDR3 runs to 14 residues. Study outcomes and limitations: Only after the peak T cell response were repertoires sampled.

Sequenced by immunoSEQ multiplex PCR; TCRdb stores in-frame clones only, minus some. The table includes more than 85,000 clones, 70% to 90% detected once. The sample holds one count of this clone. No antigen is known for it. This specimen was peripheral blood, taken on day 0 of AZD1222 vaccination. This chain connects TRBV23-1 to TRBJ2-1; 9 bases fit TRBD2. TRBV23-1 is reported as an ORF; its role is uncertain. The origin of this receptor is an adult in good health. CDR3 DNA: TGCGCCAGCAGCGGGACTAGCTTATACAATGAGCAGTTCTTC. This gives the protein CASSGTSLYNEQFF.